The clone carrying this TCR beta chain was seen a handful of times. These data are taken from a study of cytomegalovirus exposure and HLA in healthy donors. In the study overall: Most genotyped donors, about 81% of 350 to 500, had Caucasian-associated genetic ancestry.

Vbeta (60) and Jbeta (13) primers were used in the PCR. The table came from immunoSEQ multiplex PCR; TCRdb's copy has only in-frame clones and leaves some out. The data contain some 120,000 clones, about 74% of them seen just once; the ten biggest clones take up 3.5% to 5%. The origin of this receptor is a woman between 50 and 59 years old in good health and CMV-seropositive. The sample taken for sequencing was PBMCs.

The CDR3 coding sequence is TGTGCCAGTAGTATAACAGGGGAACGCCAGCCCCAGCATTTT. Encoded protein: CASSITGERQPQHF. The chain is built from TRBV19 and TRBJ1-5; TRBD1 matches at 7 bases. This CDR3 has 14 amino acids. J lost 7 bases, V lost 2 bases, and 5 bases had no gene match. CDR1 and CDR2 (germline): LNHDA, SQIVND (reference sequence).